This is a list of T cell receptor beta chains from one sample in a study of identical twins. MiXCR, applied by TCRdb to the 5' RACE reads, yields one record per CDR3 protein. The sample shows 200,000 to 250,000 distinct CDR3 sequences, 8% to 11% of them seen only once. What was sequenced was memory T cells sorted from blood. These receptors were collected from a man in his fifties or sixties in good health. CDR3s include the opening cysteine and the closing phenylalanine or tryptophan. The order of the fields is D gene, V gene, clone size, J gene, CDR3 protein, CDR3 DNA. The D gene is left open where the match is weak. Not every row has a clone size; where given, it reads once, few, many or a size class.

D gene: TRBD1; V gene: TRBV12-3/TRBV12-4; clone size: many; J gene: TRBJ2-2; CDR3 protein: CASSALLGQGNTGELFF; CDR3 DNA: TGTGCCAGCAGTGCCCTTCTGGGACAGGGCAACACCGGGGAGCTGTTTTTT
D gene: .; V gene: TRBV28; clone size: few; J gene: TRBJ1-5; CDR3 protein: CASSLGLGRRSNQPQHF; CDR3 DNA: TGTGCCAGCAGTTTAGGTTTAGGACGCCGGTCCAATCAGCCCCAGCATTTT
D gene: TRBD2; V gene: TRBV10-3; clone size: many; J gene: TRBJ2-7; CDR3 protein: CAISPVGGRPYEQYF; CDR3 DNA: TGTGCCATCAGTCCTGTGGGAGGGCGACCCTACGAGCAGTACTTC
D gene: TRBD2; V gene: TRBV6-2/TRBV6-3; clone size: many; J gene: TRBJ2-1; CDR3 protein: CASSSLAGGDEQFF; CDR3 DNA: TGTGCCAGCAGTTCCTTAGCGGGAGGTGATGAGCAGTTCTTC
D gene: .; V gene: TRBV7-2; clone size: .; J gene: TRBJ1-1; CDR3 protein: CASSLALVGESEAFF; CDR3 DNA: TGTGCCAGCAGCTTAGCCTTGGTGGGAGAATCTGAAGCTTTCTTT
D gene: .; V gene: TRBV7-2; clone size: .; J gene: TRBJ1-4; CDR3 protein: CASSPGTVNEKLFF; CDR3 DNA: TGTGCCAGCAGCCCCGGGACGGTCAATGAAAAACTGTTTTTT
D gene: .; V gene: TRBV6-5; clone size: few; J gene: TRBJ1-2; CDR3 protein: CASSYRGRVGYGYTF; CDR3 DNA: TGTGCCAGCAGTTACCGGGGCAGGGTTGGGTATGGCTACACCTTC
D gene: .; V gene: TRBV12-3/TRBV12-4; clone size: many; J gene: TRBJ1-4; CDR3 protein: CASSLGLTPDNEKLFF; CDR3 DNA: TGTGCCAGCAGTTTGGGCCTTACCCCGGATAATGAAAAACTGTTTTTT
D gene: TRBD1; V gene: TRBV29-1; clone size: many; J gene: TRBJ2-7; CDR3 protein: CSVEGTGAEQYF; CDR3 DNA: TGCAGCGTTGAAGGGACAGGGGCCGAGCAGTACTTC
D gene: .; V gene: TRBV2; clone size: .; J gene: TRBJ1-6; CDR3 protein: CASKRGSDSPLHF; CDR3 DNA: TGTGCCAGCAAGCGGGGGAGTGATTCACCCCTCCACTTT
D gene: .; V gene: TRBV5-1; clone size: few; J gene: TRBJ2-5; CDR3 protein: CASSLASGSKGEETQYF; CDR3 DNA: TGCGCCAGCAGCTTGGCTTCCGGGTCCAAAGGGGAAGAGACCCAGTACTTC
D gene: .; V gene: TRBV12-3/TRBV12-4; clone size: many; J gene: TRBJ1-1; CDR3 protein: CASRRRDLNTEAFF; CDR3 DNA: TGTGCCAGCAGGAGAAGGGACCTGAACACTGAAGCTTTCTTT
D gene: .; V gene: TRBV11-2; clone size: .; J gene: TRBJ2-3; CDR3 protein: CASSPSKSWRPGGGDTQYF; CDR3 DNA: TGTGCCAGCAGTCCCTCAAAGTCCTGGCGGCCCGGTGGGGGTGATACGCAGTATTTT
D gene: .; V gene: TRBV6-2/TRBV6-3; clone size: .; J gene: TRBJ2-5; CDR3 protein: CASREGVSQETQYF; CDR3 DNA: TGTGCCAGCCGAGAGGGGGTTTCCCAAGAGACCCAGTACTTC
D gene: TRBD2; V gene: TRBV11-1; clone size: .; J gene: TRBJ2-3; CDR3 protein: CASSLSPRGGETDTQYF; CDR3 DNA: TGTGCCAGCAGCTTATCCCCCCGGGGGGGGGAGACAGATACGCAGTATTTT
D gene: .; V gene: TRBV7-2; clone size: many; J gene: TRBJ2-2; CDR3 protein: CASSLALSGTGELFF; CDR3 DNA: TGTGCCAGCAGCTTAGCGCTTTCAGGGACCGGGGAGCTGTTTTTT
D gene: TRBD1; V gene: TRBV6-2/TRBV6-3; clone size: many; J gene: TRBJ1-6; CDR3 protein: CASTDRGGSPLHF; CDR3 DNA: TGTGCCAGCACGGACAGGGGTGGTTCACCCCTCCACTTT
D gene: .; V gene: TRBV7-2; clone size: .; J gene: TRBJ2-3; CDR3 protein: CASSPLADTQYF; CDR3 DNA: TGTGCCAGCAGCCCGTTGGCAGATACGCAGTATTTT